The source of this TCR beta chain is a study of blood T cell repertoires in COVID-19. On the study more broadly: Collection of acute and convalescent COVID-19 samples took place in the United States, Italy and Spain. From T cells, B-cell-depleted T cells, or PBMCs came the material, which was cDNA or gDNA.

The CDR3 runs to 14 residues. The V end was cut by 0 bases, the J end by 4 bases, with 10 bases between. In germline, CDR1 is SGHDT, CDR2 YYEEEE. In the source study's methods: Estimation of nucleated cell counts was performed using reference gene primer amplification. Only in-frame clones appear in the TCRdb table, and some are missing; sequencing was by immunoSEQ multiplex PCR. The V and J calls and clone size were taken over from that table, and D and trimming were inferred from the DNA. The sample records 180,000 or so clones, 70% to 90% being singletons. The rearrangement joins TRBV5-6 to TRBJ1-2, with TRBD1 as a possible D gene (6 bases). Sequenced input: peripheral blood. The source of this sequence is an elderly woman with acute or convalescent COVID-19. CDR3 sequence (DNA): TGTGCCAGCAGCTTGGCAGGGGCGATCTATGGCTACACCTTC. This codes for CASSLAGAIYGYTF.